This T cell receptor beta chain was obtained from a study of human T cells and chemical hapten exposure. Study-wide context: Patch tests put 0.01% DPC on the upper back, read at 6 days. Whole-study results and caveats: Relative to controls, expanded TCRs formed significantly more large CDR3 similarity clusters.

Germline V lookup: CDR1 SGHRS, CDR2 YFSETQ. V was pared by 4 bases and J by 8 bases, with 6 bases of the junction left unmatched. The CDR3 totals 14 residues. TCRdb redid the calling of the RACE reads with MiXCR, one entry per CDR3 protein. Of 80,000 to 100,000 distinct CDR3 sequences listed, more than 10% were seen once; the top ten hold approximately 3.1%. This clonotype was seen repeatedly, ten times or more. Antigen: not known. Time point: pre-sensitization, week 0. Treatment in this sample: therapeutic diphenylcyclopropenone sensitization with weekly scalp DPC. This TCR was sampled from a woman aged 55-69 years with alopecia areata. Some clones in this sample may be carry-over from other donors' samples. This chain links TRBV5-1 with TRBJ1-4; 9 positions agree with TRBD1. Sequenced here: whole blood, sampled in connection with sensitization to the hapten diphenylcyclopropenone (DPC). The CDR3 DNA reads TGCGCCAGCAGCCTGGGACAGGGCGGAGAAAAACTGTTTTTT. It yields the protein CASSLGQGGEKLFF.